The sequence of this T cell receptor beta chain was determined in a study of shared clonotypes between healthy human individuals. The CDR3 totals 13 residues. The ends were cut back, 2 bases at V and 2 bases at J, with 7 bases in the middle. Looked up from germline, CDR1 is GTSNPN and CDR2 is SVGIG (reference sequence). Caucasian adults living in Nashville, Tennessee, provided all samples. The table lists this clone with a few counts. This sample includes further DNA sequences coding for the same CDR3. Investigators spread the genomic DNA of each subset evenly over several immunoSEQ plates. What was sequenced on ten immunoSEQ deep assay plates was unsorted PBMC DNA. Authors' methods: In the immunoSEQ data, sequences were junction-only and lacked quality scores, so filtering differed. Data came from immunoSEQ multiplex PCR; TCRdb stores just in-frame clones and leaves some out. V, J and clone size were drawn from that table, and D and trimming were deduced from the DNA. The data show around 450,000 clones, roughly three quarters seen once.

The chain recombines TRBV30 with TRBJ1-5, with D tentatively TRBD1 (5 bases). Material for sequencing was PBMCs. The sequence was collected from a woman aged 40 to 49 in good health. Some clones in this sample may be carry-over from other donors' samples. CDR3 region: CAWSSGGNQPQHF. The CDR3 DNA is TGTGCCTGGAGTTCGGGGGGCAATCAGCCCCAGCATTTT.